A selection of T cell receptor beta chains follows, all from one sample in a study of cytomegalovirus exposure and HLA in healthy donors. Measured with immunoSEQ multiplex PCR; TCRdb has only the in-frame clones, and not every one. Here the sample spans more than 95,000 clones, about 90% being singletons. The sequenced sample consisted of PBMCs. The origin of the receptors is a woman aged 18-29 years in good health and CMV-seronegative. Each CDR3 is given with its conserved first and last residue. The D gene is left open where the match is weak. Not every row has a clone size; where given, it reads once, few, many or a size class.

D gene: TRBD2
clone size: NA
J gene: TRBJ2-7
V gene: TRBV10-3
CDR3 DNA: TGTGCCATCAGTGAGTCCGGGGGGAACGAGCAGTACTTC
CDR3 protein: CAISESGGNEQYF

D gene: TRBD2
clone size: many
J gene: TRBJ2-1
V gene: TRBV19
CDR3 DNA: TGTGCCAGTAGTATACCCTCTAGCGGATACAATGAGCAGTTCTTC
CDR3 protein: CASSIPSSGYNEQFF

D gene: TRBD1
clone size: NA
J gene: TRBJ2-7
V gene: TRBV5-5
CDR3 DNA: TGTGCCAGCAGCCCAGGACAGGGTGCGTTCTACGAGCAGTACTTC
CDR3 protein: CASSPGQGAFYEQYF

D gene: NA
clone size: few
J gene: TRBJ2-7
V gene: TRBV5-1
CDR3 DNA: TGCGCCAGCAGCACGGGGGGCAGTCTTATCCTGGGATTGGACTTAGTGAGAGTCGAGGAGCAGTACTTC
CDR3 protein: CASSTGGSLILGLDLVRVEEQYF

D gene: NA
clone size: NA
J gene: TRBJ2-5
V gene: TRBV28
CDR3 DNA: TGTGCCAGCACAGACTCAACTCGTATGTACCAAGAGACCCAGTACTTC
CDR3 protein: CASTDSTRMYQETQYF

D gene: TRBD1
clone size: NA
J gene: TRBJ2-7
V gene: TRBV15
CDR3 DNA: TGTGCCACCGAACAGAGGACAGGGAGCGCCTACGAGCAGTACTTC
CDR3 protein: CATEQRTGSAYEQYF

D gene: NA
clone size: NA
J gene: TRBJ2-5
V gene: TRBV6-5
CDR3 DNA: TGTGCCAGCGGCTACGTCGGGGGTACGGACTTC
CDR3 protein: CASGYVGGTDF

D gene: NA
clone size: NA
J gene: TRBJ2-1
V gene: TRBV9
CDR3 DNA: TGTGCCAGCAGCGTATTTGCAGGGGGGTACAATGAGCAGTTCTTC
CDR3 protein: CASSVFAGGYNEQFF

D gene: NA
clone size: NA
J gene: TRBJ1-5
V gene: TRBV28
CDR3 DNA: TGTGCCAGTGTAGGGGGGGTCGTCCGTCAGCCCCAGCATTTT
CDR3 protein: CASVGGVVRQPQHF

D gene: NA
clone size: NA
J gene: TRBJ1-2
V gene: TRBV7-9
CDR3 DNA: TGTGCCAGCAGCTCTTCAGACAGGCCGCTCGGGGGCTACACCTTC
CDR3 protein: CASSSSDRPLGGYTF

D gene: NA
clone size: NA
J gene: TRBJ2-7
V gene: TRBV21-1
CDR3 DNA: TGTGCCAGCAGACAGGGTTTCTCCTACGAGCAGTACTTC
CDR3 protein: CASRQGFSYEQYF

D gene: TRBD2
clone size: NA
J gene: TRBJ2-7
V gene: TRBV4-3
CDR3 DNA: TGCGCCAGCAGCCAAGGACTAGCGGACTCCTACGAGCAGTACTTC
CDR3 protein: CASSQGLADSYEQYF

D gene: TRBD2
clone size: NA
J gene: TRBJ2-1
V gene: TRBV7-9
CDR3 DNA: TGTGCCAGCAGCCCCATAGCGGGGAATACCTACAATGAGCAGTTCTTC
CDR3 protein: CASSPIAGNTYNEQFF

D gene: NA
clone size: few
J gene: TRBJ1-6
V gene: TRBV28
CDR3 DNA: TGTGCCAGCAGTTTCTTCTCACCCCTCCACTTT
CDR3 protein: CASSFFSPLHF

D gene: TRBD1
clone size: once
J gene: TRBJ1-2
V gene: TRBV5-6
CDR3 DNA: TGTGCCAGCAGCTTGGTCGGACAGGGGGTCTATGGCTACACCTTC
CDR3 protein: CASSLVGQGVYGYTF

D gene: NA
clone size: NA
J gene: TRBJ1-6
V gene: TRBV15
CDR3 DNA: TGTGCCACCAGCAGACGGGTGGGTTCACCCCTCCACTTT
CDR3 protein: CATSRRVGSPLHF

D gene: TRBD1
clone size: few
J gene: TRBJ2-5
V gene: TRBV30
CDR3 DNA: TGTGCCTGGGGGGGACAGGGAAACCAAGAGACCCAGTACTTC
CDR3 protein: CAWGGQGNQETQYF

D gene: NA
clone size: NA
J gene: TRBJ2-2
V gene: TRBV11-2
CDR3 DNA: TGTGCCAGCAGCTTAGTGGGCAGTTTTGCGAACACCGGGGAGCTGTTTTTT
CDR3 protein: CASSLVGSFANTGELFF

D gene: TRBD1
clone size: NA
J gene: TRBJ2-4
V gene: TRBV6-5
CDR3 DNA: TGTGCCAGCAGCCCGACAGGGTCCAAAAACATTCAGTACTTC
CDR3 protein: CASSPTGSKNIQYF

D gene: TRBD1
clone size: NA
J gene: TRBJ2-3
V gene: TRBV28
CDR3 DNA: TGTGCCAGCAGTCAACCTCCGGGACAGGGCACAGATACGCAGTATTTT
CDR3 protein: CASSQPPGQGTDTQYF

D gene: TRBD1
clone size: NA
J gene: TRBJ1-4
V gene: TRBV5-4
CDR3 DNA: TGTGCCAGCAGCTTGGGGGGGCCTCGACAGGGGTATGAAAAACTGTTTTTT
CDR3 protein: CASSLGGPRQGYEKLFF

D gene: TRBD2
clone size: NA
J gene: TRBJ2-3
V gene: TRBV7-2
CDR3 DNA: TGTGCCAGCAGCTTCACTAGCGGGGGGTCGACAGATACGCAGTATTTT
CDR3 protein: CASSFTSGGSTDTQYF

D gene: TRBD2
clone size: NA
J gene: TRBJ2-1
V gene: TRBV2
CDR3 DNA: TGTGCCAGCAGACCGGGACTAGCGGGAGTAGCCTACAATGAGCAGTTCTTC
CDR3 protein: CASRPGLAGVAYNEQFF

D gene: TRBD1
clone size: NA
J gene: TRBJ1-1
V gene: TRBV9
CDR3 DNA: TGTGCCAGCAGCGACACAGGGGGCGCTGAAGCTTTCTTT
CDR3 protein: CASSDTGGAEAFF

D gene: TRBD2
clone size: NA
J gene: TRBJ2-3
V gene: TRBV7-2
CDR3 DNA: TGTGCCAGCAGGATAACGGGGGGAAAAACAGATACGCAGTATTTT
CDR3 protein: CASRITGGKTDTQYF

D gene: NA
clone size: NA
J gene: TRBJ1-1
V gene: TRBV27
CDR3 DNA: TGTGCCAGCAGTATCCGGGGGGTGAACACTGAAGCTTTCTTT
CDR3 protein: CASSIRGVNTEAFF

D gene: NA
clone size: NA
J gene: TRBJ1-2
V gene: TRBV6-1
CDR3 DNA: TGTGCCAGCAGTGAATTTATTTTGCTGACAGCAACAGCTAACTATGGCTACACCTTC
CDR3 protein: CASSEFILLTATANYGYTF

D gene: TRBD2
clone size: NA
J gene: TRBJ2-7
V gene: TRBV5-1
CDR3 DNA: TGCGCCAGCAGCTTGGATAGCGGGGCCTTTAACGAGCAGTACTTC
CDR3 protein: CASSLDSGAFNEQYF

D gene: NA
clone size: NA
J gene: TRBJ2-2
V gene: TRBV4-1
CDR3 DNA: TGCGCCAGCAGCCAATACAGTGGGAGTGGCGGGGAGCTGTTTTTT
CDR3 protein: CASSQYSGSGGELFF

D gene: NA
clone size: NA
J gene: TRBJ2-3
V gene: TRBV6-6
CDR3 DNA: TGTGCCAGCAGCAAGCGGGTCACAGATACGCAGTATTTT
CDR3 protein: CASSKRVTDTQYF

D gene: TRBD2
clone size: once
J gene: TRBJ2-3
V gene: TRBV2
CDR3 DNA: TGTGCCAGCTTGAGGGAGCGGGGTGGAACAGATACGCAGTATTTT
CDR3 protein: CASLRERGGTDTQYF

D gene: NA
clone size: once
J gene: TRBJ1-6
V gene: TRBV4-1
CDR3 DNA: TGCGCCAGCAGCCAAGACAACTATAATTCACCCCTCCACTTT
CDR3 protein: CASSQDNYNSPLHF

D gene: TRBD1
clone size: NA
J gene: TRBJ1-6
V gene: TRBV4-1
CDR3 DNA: TGCGCCAGCAGCCAAGATTGGGGACAGAGCTCCTATAATTCACCCCTCCACTTT
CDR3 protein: CASSQDWGQSSYNSPLHF

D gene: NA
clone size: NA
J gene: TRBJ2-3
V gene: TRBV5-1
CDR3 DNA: TGCGCCAGCAGCTCGGAGGGGAGTGATCGTCCGGATACGCAGTATTTT
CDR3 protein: CASSSEGSDRPDTQYF

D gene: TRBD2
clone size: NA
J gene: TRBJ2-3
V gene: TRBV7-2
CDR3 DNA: TGTGCCAGCAGCTTATGGCTAGCGGGAGGCACAGATACGCAGTATTTT
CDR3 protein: CASSLWLAGGTDTQYF

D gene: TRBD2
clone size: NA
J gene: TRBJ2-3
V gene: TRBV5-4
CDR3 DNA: TGTGCCGTTGGGACTAGCGGGGGAGTGAGCACAGATACGCAGTATTTT
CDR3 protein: CAVGTSGGVSTDTQYF

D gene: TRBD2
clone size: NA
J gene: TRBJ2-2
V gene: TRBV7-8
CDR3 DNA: TGTGCCAGCAGCTTACGACTAGAGGGAGGGACCGGGGAGCTGTTTTTT
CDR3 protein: CASSLRLEGGTGELFF

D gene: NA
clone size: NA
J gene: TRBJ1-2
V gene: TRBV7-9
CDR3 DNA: TGTGCCAGCAGCTTAGAGACAGGCAACTATGGCTACACCTTC
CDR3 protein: CASSLETGNYGYTF

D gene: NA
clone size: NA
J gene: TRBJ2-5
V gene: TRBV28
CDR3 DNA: TGTGCCAGCAGTTTTTCGGGGGTCGAGTGGGGGGAGACCCAGTACTTC
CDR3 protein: CASSFSGVEWGETQYF

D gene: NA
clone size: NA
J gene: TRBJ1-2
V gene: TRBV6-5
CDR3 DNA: TGTGCCAGCAGGGCAGCTGGGGGCCATGGCTACACCTTC
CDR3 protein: CASRAAGGHGYTF

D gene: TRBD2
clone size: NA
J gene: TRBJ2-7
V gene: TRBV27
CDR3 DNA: TGTGCCAGCAGTTCGATCAGTTGGGCTAGCGGGGCGATTAGGAGCTCCTACGAGCAGTACTTC
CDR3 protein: CASSSISWASGAIRSSYEQYF

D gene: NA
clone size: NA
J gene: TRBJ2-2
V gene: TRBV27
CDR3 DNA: TGTGCCAGCAGTCCTCTCACCGGGGCCGGGGAGCTGTTTTTT
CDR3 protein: CASSPLTGAGELFF

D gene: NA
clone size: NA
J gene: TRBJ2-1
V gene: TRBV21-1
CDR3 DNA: TGTGCCAGCAGCCCCCCCGGACAGGGGGTTGGGGAGCAGTTCTTC
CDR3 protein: CASSPPGQGVGEQFF

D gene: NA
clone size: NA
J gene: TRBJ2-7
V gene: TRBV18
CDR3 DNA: TGTGCCAGCTCACCGGGAGATTCCTACGAGCAGTACTTC
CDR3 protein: CASSPGDSYEQYF

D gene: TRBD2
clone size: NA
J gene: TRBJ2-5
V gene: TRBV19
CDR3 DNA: TGTGCCAGTAGTATCGCGGGAGCGGTTGAGACCCAGTACTTC
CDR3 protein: CASSIAGAVETQYF

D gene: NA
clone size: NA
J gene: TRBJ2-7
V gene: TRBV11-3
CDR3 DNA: TGTGCCAGCAGCTTAGACAGAGGCTACGAGCAGTACTTC
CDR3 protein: CASSLDRGYEQYF

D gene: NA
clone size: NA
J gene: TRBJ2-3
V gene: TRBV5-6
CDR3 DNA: TGTGCCAGCAGCTTTTGGGGCGGCACAGATACGCAGTATTTT
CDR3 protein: CASSFWGGTDTQYF

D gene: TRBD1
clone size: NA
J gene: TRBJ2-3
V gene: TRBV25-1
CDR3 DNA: TGTGCCAGCAGTCCCCTGGGACAGTTGAACACAGATACGCAGTATTTT
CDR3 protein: CASSPLGQLNTDTQYF

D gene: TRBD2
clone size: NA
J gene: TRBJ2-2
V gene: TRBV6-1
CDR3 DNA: TGTGCCAGCAGTGGACTAGCGGGGACCTTCGTCGGGGAGCTGTTTTTT
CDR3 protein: CASSGLAGTFVGELFF

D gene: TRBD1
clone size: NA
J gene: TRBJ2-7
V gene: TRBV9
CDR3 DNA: TGTGCCAGCAGCGTCGGATACCGGGGGACAGGGGCCTACGAGCAGTACTTC
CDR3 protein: CASSVGYRGTGAYEQYF

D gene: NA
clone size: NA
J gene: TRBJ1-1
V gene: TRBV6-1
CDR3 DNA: TGTGCCAGCAGCGACAGTGAGAACACTGAAGCTTTCTTT
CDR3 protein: CASSDSENTEAFF

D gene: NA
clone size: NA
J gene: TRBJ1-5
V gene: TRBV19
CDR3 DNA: TGTGCCAGTAGTATTCTGGGGGCAACCCCCAATCAGCCCCAGCATTTT
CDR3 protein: CASSILGATPNQPQHF

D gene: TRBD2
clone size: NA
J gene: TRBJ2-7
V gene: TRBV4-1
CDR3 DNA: TGCGCCAGCAGCCGCCCCTTGGCGGGAGGCGCCTACGAGCAGTACTTC
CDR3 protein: CASSRPLAGGAYEQYF

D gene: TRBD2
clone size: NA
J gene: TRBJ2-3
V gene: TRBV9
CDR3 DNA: TGTGCCAGCAGTGAGTTAGGACTAGCGGGGACAGATACGCAGTATTTT
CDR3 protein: CASSELGLAGTDTQYF

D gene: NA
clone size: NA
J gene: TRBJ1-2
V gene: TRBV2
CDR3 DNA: TGTGCCAGCAGTGAAGGCAGGGACTATGGCTACACCTTC
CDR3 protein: CASSEGRDYGYTF

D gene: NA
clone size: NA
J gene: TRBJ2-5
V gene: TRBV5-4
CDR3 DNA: TGTGCCAGCGGAGCTTGGAACGGACAAGAGACCCAGTACTTC
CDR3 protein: CASGAWNGQETQYF

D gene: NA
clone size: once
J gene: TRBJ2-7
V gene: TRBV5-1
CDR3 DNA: TGCGCCAGCAGCCAGCAGGGTGGACCCTACGAGCAGTACTTC
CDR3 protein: CASSQQGGPYEQYF

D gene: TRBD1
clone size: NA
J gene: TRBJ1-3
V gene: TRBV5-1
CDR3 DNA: TGCGCCAGCAGCCCCGGACAGGCCTCTGGAAACACCATATATTTT
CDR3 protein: CASSPGQASGNTIYF

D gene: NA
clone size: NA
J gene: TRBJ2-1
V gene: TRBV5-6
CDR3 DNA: TGTGCCAGCAGCCCACAGGGTAATGAGCAGTTCTTC
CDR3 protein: CASSPQGNEQFF

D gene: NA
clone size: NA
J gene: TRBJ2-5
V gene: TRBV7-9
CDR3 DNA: TGTGCCAGCAGCTTGGTTAGCCAAGAGACCCAGTACTTC
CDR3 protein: CASSLVSQETQYF